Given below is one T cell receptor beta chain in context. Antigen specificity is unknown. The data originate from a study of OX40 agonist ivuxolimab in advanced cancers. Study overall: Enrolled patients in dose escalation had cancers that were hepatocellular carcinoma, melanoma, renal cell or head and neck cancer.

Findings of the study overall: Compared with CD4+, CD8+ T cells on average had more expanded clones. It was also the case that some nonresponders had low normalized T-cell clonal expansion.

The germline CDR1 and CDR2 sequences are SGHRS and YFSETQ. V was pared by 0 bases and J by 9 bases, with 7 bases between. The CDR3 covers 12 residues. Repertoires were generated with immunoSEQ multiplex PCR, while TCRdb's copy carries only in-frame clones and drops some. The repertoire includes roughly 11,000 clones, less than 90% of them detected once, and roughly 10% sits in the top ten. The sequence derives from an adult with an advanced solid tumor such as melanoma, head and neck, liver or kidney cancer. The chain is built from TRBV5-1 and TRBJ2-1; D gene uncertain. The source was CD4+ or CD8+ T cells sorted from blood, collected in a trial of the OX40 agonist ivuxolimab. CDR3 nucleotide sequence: TGCGCCAGCAGCTTGGAAGGCTTTGAGCAGTTCTTC. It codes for CASSLEGFEQFF.